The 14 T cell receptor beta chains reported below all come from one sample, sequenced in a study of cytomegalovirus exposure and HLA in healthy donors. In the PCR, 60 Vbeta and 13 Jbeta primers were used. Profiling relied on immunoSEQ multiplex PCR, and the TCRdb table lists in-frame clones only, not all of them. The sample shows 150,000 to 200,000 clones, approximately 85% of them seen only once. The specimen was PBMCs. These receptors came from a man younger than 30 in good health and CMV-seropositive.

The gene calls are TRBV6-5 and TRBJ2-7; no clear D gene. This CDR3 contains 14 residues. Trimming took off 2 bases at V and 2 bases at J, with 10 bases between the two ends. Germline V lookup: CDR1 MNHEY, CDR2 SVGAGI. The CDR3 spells CASSYGWAAYEQYF. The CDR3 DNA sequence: TGTGCCAGCAGTTACGGGTGGGCAGCCTACGAGCAGTACTTC.

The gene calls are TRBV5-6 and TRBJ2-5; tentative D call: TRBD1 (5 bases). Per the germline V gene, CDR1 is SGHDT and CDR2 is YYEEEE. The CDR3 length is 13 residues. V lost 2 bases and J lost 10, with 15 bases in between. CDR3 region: CASSFVAGADQYF. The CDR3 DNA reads TGTGCCAGCAGCTTCGTGGCTGGGGCGGACCAGTACTTC.

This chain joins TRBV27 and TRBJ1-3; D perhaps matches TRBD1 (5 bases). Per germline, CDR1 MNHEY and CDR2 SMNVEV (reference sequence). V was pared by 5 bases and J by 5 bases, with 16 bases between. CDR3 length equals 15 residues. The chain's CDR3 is CASSQKGLDRNTIYF. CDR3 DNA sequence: TGTGCCAGCAGTCAAAAGGGACTTGACCGAAACACCATATATTTT.

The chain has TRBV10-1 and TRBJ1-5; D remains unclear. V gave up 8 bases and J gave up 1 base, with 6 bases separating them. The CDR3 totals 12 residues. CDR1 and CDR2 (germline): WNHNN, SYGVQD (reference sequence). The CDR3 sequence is CASGSSNQPQHF. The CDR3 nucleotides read TGCGCCAGCGGGAGCAGCAATCAGCCCCAGCATTTT.

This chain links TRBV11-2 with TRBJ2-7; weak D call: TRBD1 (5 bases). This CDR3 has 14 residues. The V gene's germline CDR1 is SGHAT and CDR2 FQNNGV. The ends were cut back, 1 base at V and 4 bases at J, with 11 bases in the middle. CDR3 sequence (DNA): TGTGCCAGCAGCTTAGTTGACAGAATTTACGAGCAGTACTTC. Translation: CASSLVDRIYEQYF.

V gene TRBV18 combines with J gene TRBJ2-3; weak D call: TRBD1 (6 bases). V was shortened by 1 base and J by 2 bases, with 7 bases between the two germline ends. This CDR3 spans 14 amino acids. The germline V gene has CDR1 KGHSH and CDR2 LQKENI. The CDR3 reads CASSPRTDTDTQYF. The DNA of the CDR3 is TGTGCCAGCTCACCACGGACAGACACAGATACGCAGTATTTT.

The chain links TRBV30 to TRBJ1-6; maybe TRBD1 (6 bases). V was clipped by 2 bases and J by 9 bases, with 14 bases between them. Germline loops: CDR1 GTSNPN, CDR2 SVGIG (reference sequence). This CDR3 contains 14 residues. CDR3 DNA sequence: TGTGCCTGGAGTCTGGAGGACAGAGGTTCACCCCTCCACTTT. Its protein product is CAWSLEDRGSPLHF. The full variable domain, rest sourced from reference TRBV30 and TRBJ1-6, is SQTIHQWPATLVQPVGSPLSLECTVEGTSNPNLYWYRQAAGRGLQLLFYSVGIGQISSEVPQNLSASRPQDRQFILSSKKLLLSDSGFYLCAWSLEDRGSPLHFGNGTRLTVT.

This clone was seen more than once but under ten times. CDR3 amino acids: CASSLSGSEAFF. The CDR3 nucleotides read TGTGCCAGCAGCTTAAGCGGCTCGGAAGCTTTCTTT. V gene TRBV7-9 combines with J gene TRBJ1-1; D is unclear. The CDR3 is 12 amino acids. Trimming left V 2 bases short and J 8 bases short, with 9 bases between. The germline CDR1 and CDR2 sequences are SEHNR and FQNEAQ (reference sequence).

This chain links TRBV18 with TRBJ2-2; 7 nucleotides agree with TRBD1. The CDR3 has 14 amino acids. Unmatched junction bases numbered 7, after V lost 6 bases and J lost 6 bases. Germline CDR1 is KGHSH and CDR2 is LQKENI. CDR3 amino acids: CASSVTGIPGELFF. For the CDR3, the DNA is TGTGCCAGCTCTGTGACAGGGATCCCCGGGGAGCTGTTTTTT.

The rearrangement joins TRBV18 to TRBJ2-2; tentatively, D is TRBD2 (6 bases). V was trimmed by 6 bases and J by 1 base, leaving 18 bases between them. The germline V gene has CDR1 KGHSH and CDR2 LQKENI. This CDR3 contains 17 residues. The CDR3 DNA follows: TGTGCCAGCTCCCCAATTACTCTAGCGAGGAACACCGGGGAGCTGTTTTTT. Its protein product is CASSPITLARNTGELFF.

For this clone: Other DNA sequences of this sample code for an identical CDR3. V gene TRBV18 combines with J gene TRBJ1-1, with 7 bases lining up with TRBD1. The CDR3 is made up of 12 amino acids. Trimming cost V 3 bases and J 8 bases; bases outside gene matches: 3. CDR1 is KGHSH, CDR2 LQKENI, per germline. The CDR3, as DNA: TGTGCCAGCTCACCCATGACAGGGGAAGCTTTCTTT. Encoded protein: CASSPMTGEAFF.

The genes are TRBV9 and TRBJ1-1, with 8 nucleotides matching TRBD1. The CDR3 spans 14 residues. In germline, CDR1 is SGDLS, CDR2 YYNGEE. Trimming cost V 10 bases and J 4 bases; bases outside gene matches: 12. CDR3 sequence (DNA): TGTGCCTCAGACTTGACAGGGGCAGGCACTGAAGCTTTCTTT. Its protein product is CASDLTGAGTEAFF.

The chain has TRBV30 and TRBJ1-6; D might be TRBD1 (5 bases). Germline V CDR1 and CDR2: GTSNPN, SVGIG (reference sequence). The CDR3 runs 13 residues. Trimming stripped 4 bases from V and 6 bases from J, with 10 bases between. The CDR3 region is CAWKRQPNSPLHF. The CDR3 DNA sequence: TGTGCCTGGAAGCGACAGCCTAATTCACCCCTCCACTTT.

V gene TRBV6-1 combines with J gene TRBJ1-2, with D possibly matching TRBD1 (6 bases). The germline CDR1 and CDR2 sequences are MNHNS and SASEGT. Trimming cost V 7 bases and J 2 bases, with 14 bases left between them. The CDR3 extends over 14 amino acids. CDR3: CASTTGGQNYGYTF. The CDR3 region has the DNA TGTGCCAGCACCACGGGGGGCCAGAACTATGGCTACACCTTC.